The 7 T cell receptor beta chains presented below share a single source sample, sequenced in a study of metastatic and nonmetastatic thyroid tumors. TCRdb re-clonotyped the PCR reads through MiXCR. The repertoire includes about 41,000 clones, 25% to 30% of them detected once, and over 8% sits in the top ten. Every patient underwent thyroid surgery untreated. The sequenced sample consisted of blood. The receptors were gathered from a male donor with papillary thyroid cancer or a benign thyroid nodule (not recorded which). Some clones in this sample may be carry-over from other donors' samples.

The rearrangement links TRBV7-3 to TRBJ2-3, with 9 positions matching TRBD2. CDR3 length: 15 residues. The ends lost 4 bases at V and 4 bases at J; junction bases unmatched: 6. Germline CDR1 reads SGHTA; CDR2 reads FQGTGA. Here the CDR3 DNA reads TGTGCCAGCAGCTCGGGGGCGGGAGGGGCAGATACGCAGTATTTT. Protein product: CASSSGAGGADTQYF.

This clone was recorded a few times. CDR3 DNA: TGTGCCAGCAGTTACAATCAGCGGGAGTTTCACACCGGGGAGCTGTTTTTT. Its protein is CASSYNQREFHTGELFF. The chain joins TRBV6-5 to TRBJ2-2; 8 bases map to TRBD2. Per the germline V gene, CDR1 is MNHEY and CDR2 is SVGAGI. V lost 2 bases and J lost 3; bases outside the gene matches: 8. The CDR3 is 17 amino acids.

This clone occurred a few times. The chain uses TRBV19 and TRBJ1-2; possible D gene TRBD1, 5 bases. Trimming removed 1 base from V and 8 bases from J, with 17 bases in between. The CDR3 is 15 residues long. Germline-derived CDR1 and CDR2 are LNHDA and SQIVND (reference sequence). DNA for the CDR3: TGTGCCAGTAGTATAGGGACACAAGTTGTCGCGGGCTACACCTTC. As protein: CASSIGTQVVAGYTF.

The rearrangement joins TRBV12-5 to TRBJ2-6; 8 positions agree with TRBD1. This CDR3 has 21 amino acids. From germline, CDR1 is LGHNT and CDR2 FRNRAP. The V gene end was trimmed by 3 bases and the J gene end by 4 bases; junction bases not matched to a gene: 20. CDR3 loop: CASGLRDRSLLGVFGANVLTF. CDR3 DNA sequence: TGTGCTAGTGGTTTACGGGACAGGTCTCTTCTCGGGGTCTTCGGGGCCAACGTCCTGACTTTC.

This CDR3 reads CASSQGTGVYEQYF. The CDR3 DNA is TGTGCCAGCAGCCAGGGGACAGGGGTCTACGAGCAGTACTTC. The chain uses TRBV3-1 and TRBJ2-7; 10 nucleotides align to TRBD1. Germline V gene lookup returns CDR1 LGHDT and CDR2 YNNKEL (reference sequence). V shed 3 bases and J 3 bases; nucleotides not matched to a gene: 2. The CDR3 totals 14 residues.

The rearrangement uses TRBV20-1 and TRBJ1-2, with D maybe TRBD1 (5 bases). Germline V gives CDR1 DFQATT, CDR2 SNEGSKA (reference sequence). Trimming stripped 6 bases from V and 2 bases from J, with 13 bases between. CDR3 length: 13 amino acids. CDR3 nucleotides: TGCAGTGCGACGCGACAGCGCAACTATGGCTACACCTTC. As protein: CSATRQRNYGYTF.

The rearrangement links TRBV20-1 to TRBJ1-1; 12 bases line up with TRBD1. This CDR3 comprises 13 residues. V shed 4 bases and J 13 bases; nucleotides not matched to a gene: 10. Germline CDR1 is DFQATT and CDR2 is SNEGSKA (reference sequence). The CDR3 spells CSATGQGASGDFF. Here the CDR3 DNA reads TGCAGTGCTACGGGACAGGGGGCGAGCGGAGATTTCTTT.